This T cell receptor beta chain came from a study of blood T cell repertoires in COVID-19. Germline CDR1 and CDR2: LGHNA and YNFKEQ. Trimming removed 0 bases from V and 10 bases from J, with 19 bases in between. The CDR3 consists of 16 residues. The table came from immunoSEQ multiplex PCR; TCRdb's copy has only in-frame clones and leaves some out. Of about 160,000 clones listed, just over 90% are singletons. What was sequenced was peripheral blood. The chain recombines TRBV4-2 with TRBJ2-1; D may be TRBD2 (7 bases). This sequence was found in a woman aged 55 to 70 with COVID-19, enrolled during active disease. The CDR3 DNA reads TGTGCCAGCAGCCAAGAGGGGGGGGGCGCCCCAGAAGAGCAGTTCTTC. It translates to CASSQEGGGAPEEQFF.